Sequencing of this TCR beta chain was carried out in a study of T cells after yellow fever vaccination. TCRdb analysed the 5' RACE reads with MiXCR anew, one entry per CDR3 protein. This table holds 300,000 to 400,000 distinct CDR3 sequences, under 15% found once. This clonotype appeared many times. Trimming removed 2 bases from V and 4 bases from J; junction bases left unmatched: 9. Germline V gives CDR1 SGDLS, CDR2 YYNGEE. This CDR3 comprises 16 residues. The rearrangement links TRBV9 to TRBJ2-3; 8 bases match TRBD2. Specimen: CD4+ T cells sorted from PBMCs, collected 15 days after the yellow fever booster vaccination. This receptor was obtained from a young man who received the YFV17D yellow fever vaccine. Here the CDR3 reads CASSVYLSGAADTQYF. CDR3 nucleotide sequence: TGTGCCAGCAGCGTGTACCTTAGCGGGGCCGCAGATACGCAGTATTTT.